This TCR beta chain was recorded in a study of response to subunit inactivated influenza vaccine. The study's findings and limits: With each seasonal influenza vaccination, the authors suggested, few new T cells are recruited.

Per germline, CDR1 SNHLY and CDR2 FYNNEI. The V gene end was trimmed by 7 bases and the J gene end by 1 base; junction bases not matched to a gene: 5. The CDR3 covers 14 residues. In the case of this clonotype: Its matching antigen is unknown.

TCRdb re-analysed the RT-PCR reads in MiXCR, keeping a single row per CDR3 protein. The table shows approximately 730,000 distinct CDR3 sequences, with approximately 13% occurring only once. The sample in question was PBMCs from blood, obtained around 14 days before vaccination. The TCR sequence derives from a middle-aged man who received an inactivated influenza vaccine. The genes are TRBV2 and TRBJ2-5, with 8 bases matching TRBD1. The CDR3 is CASTRQGSQETQYF. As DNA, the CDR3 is TGTGCCAGCACTAGACAGGGGAGCCAAGAGACCCAGTACTTC.